This T cell receptor (beta chain) was documented in a study of spatial heterogeneity in lung cancer. At the level of the study: There were consistently more beta-chain sequences detected than alpha-chain sequences. A module score for T cells, taken from matched bulk RNA-seq, correlated strongly with TCR transcript counts in tumor regions. Points from the study as a whole: The numbers of ubiquitous and regional expanded TCRs correlated with ubiquitous and regional nonsynonymous mutations, respectively. Expanded intratumoral alpha and beta TCR counts tracked tumor mutation counts.

The time point here: sample taken at primary tumor resection. Unsorted tumor, nontumor lung tissue or cryopreserved PBMC supplied the whole RNA. This clonotype was detected ten times or more. Its antigen is unknown. Trimming pared 0 bases from V and 0 bases from J, leaving 7 bases between. Germline loops: CDR1 SGDLS, CDR2 YYNGEE. The CDR3 consists of 15 residues. Each CDR3 protein gets one entry after TCRdb re-called the 5' RACE reads with MiXCR. Of around 13,000 distinct CDR3 sequences listed, roughly 5.2% were seen once; the top ten hold 35% to 45%. The sequenced sample was lung tumor tissue, obtained at surgery. This clonotype originated in a male donor with early-stage non-small cell lung cancer. V is TRBV9 and J is TRBJ2-1; D gene ambiguous. The CDR3: CASSVGGNSYNEQFF. The DNA of the CDR3 is TGTGCCAGCAGCGTAGGCGGAAACTCCTACAATGAGCAGTTCTTC.